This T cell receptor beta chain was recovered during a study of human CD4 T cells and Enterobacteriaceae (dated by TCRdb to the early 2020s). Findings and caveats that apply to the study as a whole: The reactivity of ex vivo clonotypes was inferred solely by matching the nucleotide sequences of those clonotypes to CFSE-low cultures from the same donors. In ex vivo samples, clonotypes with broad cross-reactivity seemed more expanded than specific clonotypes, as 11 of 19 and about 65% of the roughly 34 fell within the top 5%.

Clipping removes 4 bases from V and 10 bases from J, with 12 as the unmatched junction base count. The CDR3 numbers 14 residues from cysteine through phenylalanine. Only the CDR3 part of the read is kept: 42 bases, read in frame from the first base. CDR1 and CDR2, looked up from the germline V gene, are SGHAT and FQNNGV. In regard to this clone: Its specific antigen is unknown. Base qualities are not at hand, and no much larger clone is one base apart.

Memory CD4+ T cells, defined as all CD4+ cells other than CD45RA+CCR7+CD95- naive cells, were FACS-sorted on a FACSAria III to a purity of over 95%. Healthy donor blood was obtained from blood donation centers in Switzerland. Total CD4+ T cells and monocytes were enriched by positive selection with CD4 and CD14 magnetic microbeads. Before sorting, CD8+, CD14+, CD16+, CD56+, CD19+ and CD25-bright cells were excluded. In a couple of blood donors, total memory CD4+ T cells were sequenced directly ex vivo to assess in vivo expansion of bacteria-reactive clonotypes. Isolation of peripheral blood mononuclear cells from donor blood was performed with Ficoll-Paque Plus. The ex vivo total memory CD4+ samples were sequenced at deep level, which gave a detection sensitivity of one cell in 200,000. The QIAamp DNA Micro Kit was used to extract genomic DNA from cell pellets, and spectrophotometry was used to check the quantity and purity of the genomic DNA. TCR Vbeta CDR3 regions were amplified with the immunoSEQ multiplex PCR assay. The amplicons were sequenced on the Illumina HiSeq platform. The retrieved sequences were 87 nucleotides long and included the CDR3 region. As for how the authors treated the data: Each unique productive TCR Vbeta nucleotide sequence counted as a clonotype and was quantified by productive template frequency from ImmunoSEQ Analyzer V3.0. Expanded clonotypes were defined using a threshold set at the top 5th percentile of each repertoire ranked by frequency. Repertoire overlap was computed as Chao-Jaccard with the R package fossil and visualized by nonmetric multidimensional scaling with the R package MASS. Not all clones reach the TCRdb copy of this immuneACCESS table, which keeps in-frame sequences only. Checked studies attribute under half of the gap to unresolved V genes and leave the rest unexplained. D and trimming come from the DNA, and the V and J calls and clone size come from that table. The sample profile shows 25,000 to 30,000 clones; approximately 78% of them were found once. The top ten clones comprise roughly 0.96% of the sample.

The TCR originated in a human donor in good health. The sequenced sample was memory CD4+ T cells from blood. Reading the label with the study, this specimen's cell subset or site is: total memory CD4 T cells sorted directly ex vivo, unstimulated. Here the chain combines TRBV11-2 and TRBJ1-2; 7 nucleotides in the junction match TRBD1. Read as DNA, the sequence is TGTGCCAGCAGCTCCCTCGGGAACAGGGGCGACTACACCTTC. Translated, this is CASSSLGNRGDYTF.